This is a list of T cell receptor beta chains from one sample in a study of cytomegalovirus exposure and HLA in healthy donors. Sequencing used immunoSEQ multiplex PCR; TCRdb keeps in-frame clones, though not all of them. The repertoire holds approximately 77,000 clones, with under 80% as singletons. The specimen was PBMCs. These receptors originate from a male donor in good health and CMV-seropositive. CDR3s include the opening cysteine and the closing phenylalanine or tryptophan. The order of the fields is CDR3 length, clone size, D gene, V gene, J gene, CDR3 DNA, CDR3 protein. The D gene is left open where the match is weak. The listing skips clone size in some rows; elsewhere it reads once, few, many or a size class.

16,-,TRBD2,TRBV4-1,TRBJ2-1,TGCGCCAGCAGCCTGGGGACTAGCGGGCTCTACAATGAGCAGTTCTTC,CASSLGTSGLYNEQFF
16,-,-,TRBV9,TRBJ2-1,TGTGCCAGCAGCATCGGAGCGGAGATCTCCTACAATGAGCAGTTCTTC,CASSIGAEISYNEQFF
15,few,-,TRBV7-2,TRBJ2-1,TGTGCCAGCAGCATAACTCGAGGGGGGGGCAATGAGCAGTTCTTC,CASSITRGGGNEQFF
16,-,TRBD2,TRBV18,TRBJ2-5,TGTGCCAGCTCACTGAGGCTAGCGGGTTACCAAGAGACCCAGTACTTC,CASSLRLAGYQETQYF
16,once,-,TRBV9,TRBJ2-7,TGTGCCAGCAGCGTAGATGGCACAGGGCCTCCCTACGAGCAGTACTTC,CASSVDGTGPPYEQYF
16,-,-,TRBV7-9,TRBJ2-4,TGTTCCAGCAGCCCGCGGACGGGGTTAGCCAAAAACATTCAGTACTTC,CSSSPRTGLAKNIQYF
11,few,TRBD1,TRBV29-1,TRBJ1-1,TGCAGCGCCCGGGACAGGGTAGGGGCTTTCTTT,CSARDRVGAFF
18,few,TRBD1,TRBV4-1,TRBJ1-3,TGCGCCAGCAGCCAGACGCCGGGACAGCCGATCTCTGGAAACACCATATATTTT,CASSQTPGQPISGNTIYF
16,-,TRBD2,TRBV19,TRBJ2-7,TGTGCCAGTAGTCTGGCTAGCGGGGGACCAAACTACGAGCAGTACTTC,CASSLASGGPNYEQYF
12,-,-,TRBV28,TRBJ1-2,TGTGCCAGCAGTTTAAAGGGGTACGGCTACACCTTC,CASSLKGYGYTF
16,-,TRBD1,TRBV28,TRBJ1-5,TGTGCCAGCAGAACCTATCCGGGACAGGGGTTACAGCCCCAGCATTTT,CASRTYPGQGLQPQHF
17,-,TRBD2,TRBV5-1,TRBJ2-5,TGCGCCAGCAGCTTGGCGGGACTAGCGGGACCCCAAGAGACCCAGTACTTC,CASSLAGLAGPQETQYF
14,-,TRBD1,TRBV10-3,TRBJ2-3,TGTGCCATCAGTGGGACAGGGACCACAGATACGCAGTATTTT,CAISGTGTTDTQYF
12,-,TRBD1,TRBV5-5,TRBJ1-4,TGTGCCAGCAGCTTGACAGGGGCGGAACTGTTTTTT,CASSLTGAELFF
13,-,TRBD2,TRBV19,TRBJ2-7,TGTGCCACCTCCGGGACTAGCGGCTACGAGCAGTACTTC,CATSGTSGYEQYF
15,once,TRBD2,TRBV11-2,TRBJ2-3,TGTGCCAGCAGCCAGGGACTAGCGGGAGTAGATACGCAGTATTTT,CASSQGLAGVDTQYF
16,-,TRBD2,TRBV19,TRBJ2-1,TGTGCCAGTAGTGGATTTTTAGCGGGCTCCTACAATGAGCAGTTCTTC,CASSGFLAGSYNEQFF
16,-,-,TRBV27,TRBJ2-7,TGTGCCAGCAGTCCCTTTCCAGGGGCCATTCCCTACGAGCAGTACTTC,CASSPFPGAIPYEQYF
15,few,-,TRBV2,TRBJ2-5,TGTGCCAGCAGTGGACCAAGGGGCCAGCAAGAGACCCAGTACTTC,CASSGPRGQQETQYF
14,once,TRBD1,TRBV5-4,TRBJ1-2,TGTGCCAGCAGCCCGCCGACAGGGGGCTATGGCTACACCTTC,CASSPPTGGYGYTF
14,-,TRBD1,TRBV4-1,TRBJ2-7,TGCGCCAGCAGCCAACGGACAGGGGGGGACGAGCAGTACTTC,CASSQRTGGDEQYF
13,-,TRBD2,TRBV6-6,TRBJ2-1,TGTGCCAGCAGTCAGCTAGCGGGGGCGGAGCAGTTCTTC,CASSQLAGAEQFF
18,few,TRBD1,TRBV7-2,TRBJ1-2,TGTGCCAGCAGCTTAGGGTCATCGGGACAGGGCCCGTGGGATGGCTACACCTTC,CASSLGSSGQGPWDGYTF
13,-,-,TRBV5-1,TRBJ1-2,TGCGCCAGCAGCTCACAGATTAACTATGGCTACACCTTC,CASSSQINYGYTF
16,-,TRBD1,TRBV7-2,TRBJ1-1,TGTGCCAGCAGCTCCCACGGGACAGGGGGCCGCACTGAAGCTTTCTTT,CASSSHGTGGRTEAFF
15,few,-,TRBV2,TRBJ2-3,TGTGCCAGCAGTCCCGGGACTGGTAGCACAGATACGCAGTATTTT,CASSPGTGSTDTQYF
13,-,-,TRBV27,TRBJ2-3,TGTGCCAGCAGTTTATTTCAGGGCCCCACGCAGTATTTT,CASSLFQGPTQYF
14,-,TRBD2,TRBV6-5,TRBJ2-3,TGTGCCAGCAGCAATGGACTAGCGGGACGGGGGCAGTATTTT,CASSNGLAGRGQYF
15,few,TRBD2,TRBV2,TRBJ2-7,TGTGCCAGCTTTGGGAGGGGCCTCCGTTCCTACGAGCAGTACTTC,CASFGRGLRSYEQYF
15,once,-,TRBV6-1,TRBJ1-4,TGTGCCAGCACGAGGTATAAGGCAACTAATGAAAAACTGTTTTTT,CASTRYKATNEKLFF
14,-,TRBD1,TRBV6-5,TRBJ1-2,TGTGCCAGCAGTTACTCGACAGGGGGCTATGGCTACACCTTC,CASSYSTGGYGYTF
12,-,-,TRBV28,TRBJ1-1,TGTGCCAGCAGTTCCCAGGGTACTGAAGCTTTCTTT,CASSSQGTEAFF
16,once,TRBD2,TRBV16,TRBJ2-3,TGTGCCAGCAGCCAATTTCTTGCGGGGGGCACAGATACGCAGTATTTT,CASSQFLAGGTDTQYF
14,once,TRBD1,TRBV18,TRBJ2-7,TGTGCCAGCTCACCAGGACAGGGATCCTACGAGCAGTACTTC,CASSPGQGSYEQYF
18,-,TRBD2,TRBV7-2,TRBJ2-2,TGTGCCAGCAGCTTAGCGTCACTAGCGGGGGTCAACACCGGGGAGCTGTTTTTT,CASSLASLAGVNTGELFF
14,-,-,TRBV5-6,TRBJ2-5,TGTGCCAGCAGCCATCCGGGTCGCCAAGAGACCCAGTACTTC,CASSHPGRQETQYF
18,-,TRBD2,TRBV5-1,TRBJ2-1,TGCGCCAGCAGCCTGGGAGGACTAGCGGGAGTTTTATACAATGAGCAGTTCTTC,CASSLGGLAGVLYNEQFF
15,-,TRBD1,TRBV19,TRBJ1-5,TGTGCCAGTAGTATAGACAGGGGGCCAAATCAGCCCCAGCATTTT,CASSIDRGPNQPQHF
17,once,-,TRBV18,TRBJ2-6,TGTGCCAGCTCACCAGGCCAGGATTTTGCTGGGGCCAACGTCCTGACTTTC,CASSPGQDFAGANVLTF
13,few,TRBD2,TRBV7-9,TRBJ2-5,TGTGCCAGCAGCCCGGGGGGAAGGGAGACCCAGTACTTC,CASSPGGRETQYF
14,-,-,TRBV6-1,TRBJ1-2,TGTGCCAGCAGTGAAGCGCACCTAAACTATGGCTACACCTTC,CASSEAHLNYGYTF
13,-,-,TRBV6-5,TRBJ1-1,TGTGCCAGCAGTTTTACAGGGAACACTGAAGCTTTCTTT,CASSFTGNTEAFF
14,-,-,TRBV5-1,TRBJ2-7,TGCGCCAGCAGCTTGGCCGAGGCGGCCTACGAGCAGTACTTC,CASSLAEAAYEQYF
13,-,TRBD1,TRBV29-1,TRBJ1-1,TGCAGCGTTGATTCAGGGCAGGGGGCTGAAGCTTTCTTT,CSVDSGQGAEAFF
13,few,-,TRBV5-1,TRBJ1-2,TGCGCCAGCAGCTTGTCAGGGAACGATGGCTACACCTTC,CASSLSGNDGYTF
15,-,-,TRBV7-2,TRBJ1-3,TGTGCCAGCAGCATCGACAGTGAAACTGGAAACACCATATATTTT,CASSIDSETGNTIYF
14,-,TRBD1,TRBV7-9,TRBJ2-3,TGTGCCAGCAACCCGGACAGGACCACAGATACGCAGTATTTT,CASNPDRTTDTQYF
14,few,-,TRBV25-1,TRBJ1-5,TGTGCCAGCAGTGTCACAGGGTTCAATCAGCCCCAGCATTTT,CASSVTGFNQPQHF
13,-,-,TRBV25-1,TRBJ2-2,TGTGCCAGCAGTGCTAGTTACACCGGGGAGCTGTTTTTT,CASSASYTGELFF
15,-,TRBD1,TRBV11-2,TRBJ1-5,TGTGCCAGCAGCTTAGGCGGGACAGGGGGAGGGCCCCAGCATTTT,CASSLGGTGGGPQHF
15,-,TRBD2,TRBV10-2,TRBJ2-7,TGCGCCAGCAGGGAGGGACTAGCGGGTTTCTACGAGCAGTACTTC,CASREGLAGFYEQYF